This entry is about one TCR beta chain. PCR employed 60 Vbeta and 13 Jbeta primers. Sequencing was performed with immunoSEQ multiplex PCR; in TCRdb, only in-frame clones are kept and a portion is missing. This repertoire includes 70,000 to 100,000 clones. The data were obtained in a study of cytomegalovirus exposure and HLA in healthy donors. J was trimmed by 2 bases and V by 4 bases; bases with no gene match: 5. The germline V gene has CDR1 LGHNA and CDR2 YSLEER. The CDR3 runs to 14 residues. Source material: PBMCs. J is TRBJ2-7 and V is TRBV4-3, with 7 bases that match TRBD1. The receptor's source is a girl between 5 and 17 years old in good health and CMV-seropositive. CDR3 sequence (DNA): TGCGCCAGCAGCCCTCGACAGGGCACCTACGAGCAGTACTTC. Amino acid sequence: CASSPRQGTYEQYF.